The rows below give T cell receptor beta chains drawn from one sample of a study of blood T cells in healthy people across ages. TCRdb reprocessed the 5' RACE reads with MiXCR, giving one entry per CDR3 protein. The data hold roughly 680,000 distinct CDR3 sequences, with approximately 52% observed a single time. The sample taken for sequencing was blood. The receptors stem from a woman of 80 years or more in good health. Each CDR3 is given with its conserved first and last residue. The D gene is left open where the match is weak. Rows give clone size only sometimes, using once, few, many, or a class for an expanded clone.

clone_size	v_call	j_call	d_call	cdr3_nt	cdr3_aa
many	TRBV29-1	TRBJ2-3	-	TGCAGCGTTGAAAGGGGGGAGAGCACAGATACGCAGTATTTT	CSVERGESTDTQYF
-	TRBV29-1	TRBJ2-7	TRBD1	TGCAGCGTTAGCCGGGACAGGGGTTCCTACGAGCAGTACTTC	CSVSRDRGSYEQYF
-	TRBV25-1	TRBJ2-3	-	TGTGCCAGCAGTGGAGGGTTCTTCTTGCGTAGCACAGATACGCAGTATTTT	CASSGGFFLRSTDTQYF
-	TRBV7-2	TRBJ1-2	-	TGTGCCAGCAGCACCCACAGGGTGGACTATGGCTACACCTTC	CASSTHRVDYGYTF
-	TRBV25-1	TRBJ2-5	-	TGTGCCAGCACGACAGGGATGGGGGGAGAGACCCAGTACTTC	CASTTGMGGETQYF
-	TRBV6-5	TRBJ2-7	-	TGTGCCAGCACGACCCTCGAAAGAGTAGCTTACGAGCAGTACTTC	CASTTLERVAYEQYF
-	TRBV5-1	TRBJ2-5	-	TGCGCCAGCGCCGAGACCACCTGCAATGAGCAGTACTTC	CASAETTCNEQYF
-	TRBV25-1	TRBJ2-7	-	TGTGCCAGCAGTGAAGACATTCGGAAGTACTTC	CASSEDIRKYF
-	TRBV12-3/TRBV12-4	TRBJ2-7	-	TGTGCCAGCAGTGTAGGTGAAGGGGTCGAGCAGTACTTC	CASSVGEGVEQYF
-	TRBV18	TRBJ2-7	-	TGTGCCAGCTCATTCCAAGGACAAATAGGGCAGTACTTC	CASSFQGQIGQYF
many	TRBV18	TRBJ2-7	-	TGTGCCAGCTCACCACGAGAGACATGGTCCTACGAGCAGTACTTC	CASSPRETWSYEQYF
many	TRBV7-2	TRBJ2-1	-	TGTGCCAGCAGCAAGGGACCAGACAATGAGCAGTTCTTC	CASSKGPDNEQFF
-	TRBV12-3/TRBV12-4	TRBJ1-4	-	TGTGCCAGCGGAGGGATGGGGTCCATTAGTGAAAAACTGTTTTTT	CASGGMGSISEKLFF
-	TRBV5-1	TRBJ2-2	TRBD1	TGCGCCAGCAGCCTTCGGGACAGGACAAACACCGGGGAGCTGTTTTTT	CASSLRDRTNTGELFF
-	TRBV20-1	TRBJ1-2	TRBD1	TGCAGTGTCTTCTCGGGACAGCGAGTTTATGGCTACACCTTC	CSVFSGQRVYGYTF
-	TRBV7-2	TRBJ2-1	-	TGTGCCAGCAGCTTACGGACTACCCTAAATGAGCAGTTCTTC	CASSLRTTLNEQFF
-	TRBV4-2	TRBJ2-2	TRBD2	TGTGCCAGCAGCCACGGTAGCGGGGATGCCGGGGAGCTGTTTTTT	CASSHGSGDAGELFF
many	TRBV7-3	TRBJ2-5	-	TGTGCCAGCAGCTTATCCCCCGTGGTCCCCAAACGGGAGACCCAGTACTTC	CASSLSPVVPKRETQYF
-	TRBV27	TRBJ2-3	-	TGTGCCAGCACTCCCCCCGGGCGGGGGCCCACAGATACGCAGTATTTT	CASTPPGRGPTDTQYF
once	TRBV20-1	TRBJ2-4	-	TGCAGTGCTCGAGGGAGCGGACAAGAGGTGGCCAAAAACATTCAGTACTTC	CSARGSGQEVAKNIQYF
-	TRBV20-1	TRBJ2-7	-	TGCAGTGCTAGTTCTCCGTCCGACTCCTACGAGCAGTACTTC	CSASSPSDSYEQYF
once	TRBV30	TRBJ2-7	-	TGTGCCTGGAGTAGGGGCCTGTCCTACGAGCAGTACTTC	CAWSRGLSYEQYF